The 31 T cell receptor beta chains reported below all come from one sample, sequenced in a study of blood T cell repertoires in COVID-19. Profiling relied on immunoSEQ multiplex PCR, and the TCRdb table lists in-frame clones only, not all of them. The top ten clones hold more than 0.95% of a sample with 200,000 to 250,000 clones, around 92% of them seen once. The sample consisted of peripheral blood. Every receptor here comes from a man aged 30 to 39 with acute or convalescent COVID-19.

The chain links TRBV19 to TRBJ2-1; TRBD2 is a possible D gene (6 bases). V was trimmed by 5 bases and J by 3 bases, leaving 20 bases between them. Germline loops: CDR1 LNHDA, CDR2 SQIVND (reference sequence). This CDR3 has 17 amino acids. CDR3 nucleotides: TGTGCCAGTAGTGTACCGTTCCGGCAGGGAGGCTACAATGAGCAGTTCTTC. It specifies CASSVPFRQGGYNEQFF.

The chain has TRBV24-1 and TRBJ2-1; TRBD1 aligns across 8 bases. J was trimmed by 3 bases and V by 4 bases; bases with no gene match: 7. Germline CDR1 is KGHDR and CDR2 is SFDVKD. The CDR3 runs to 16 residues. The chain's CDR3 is CATSEPTGGNYNEQFF. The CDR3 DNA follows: TGTGCCACCAGTGAGCCAACAGGGGGGAACTACAATGAGCAGTTCTTC.

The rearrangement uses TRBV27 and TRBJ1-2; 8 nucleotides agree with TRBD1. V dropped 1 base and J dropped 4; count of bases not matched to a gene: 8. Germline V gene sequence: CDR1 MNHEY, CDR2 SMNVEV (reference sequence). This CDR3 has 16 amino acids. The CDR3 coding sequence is TGTGCCAGCAGTTTATTAACGGCAGGGGGCTTCTATGGCTACACCTTC. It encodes CASSLLTAGGFYGYTF.

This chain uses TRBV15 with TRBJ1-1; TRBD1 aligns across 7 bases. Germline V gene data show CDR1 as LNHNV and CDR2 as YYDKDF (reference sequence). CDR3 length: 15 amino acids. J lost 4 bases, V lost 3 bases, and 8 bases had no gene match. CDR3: CATSSFGQARTEAFF. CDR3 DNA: TGTGCCACCAGCAGTTTCGGACAGGCGCGCACTGAAGCTTTCTTT.

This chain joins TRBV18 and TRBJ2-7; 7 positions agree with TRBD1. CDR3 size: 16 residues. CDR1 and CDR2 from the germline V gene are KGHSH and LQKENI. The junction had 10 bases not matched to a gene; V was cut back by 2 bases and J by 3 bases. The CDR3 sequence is CASSPINRDRHYEQYF. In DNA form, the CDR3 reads TGTGCCAGCTCACCAATAAACCGGGACAGACACTACGAGCAGTACTTC.

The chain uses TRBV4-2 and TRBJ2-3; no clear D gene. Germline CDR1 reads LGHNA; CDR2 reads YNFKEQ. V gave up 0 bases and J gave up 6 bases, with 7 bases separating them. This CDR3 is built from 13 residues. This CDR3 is CASSQDRLDTQYF. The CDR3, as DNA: TGTGCCAGCAGCCAAGATAGATTGGATACGCAGTATTTT.

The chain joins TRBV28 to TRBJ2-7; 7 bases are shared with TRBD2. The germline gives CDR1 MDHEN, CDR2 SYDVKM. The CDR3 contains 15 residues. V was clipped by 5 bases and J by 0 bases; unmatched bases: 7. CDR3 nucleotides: TGTGCCAGCAGTCGGCTAGCGGCCTTCTCCTACGAGCAGTACTTC. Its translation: CASSRLAAFSYEQYF.

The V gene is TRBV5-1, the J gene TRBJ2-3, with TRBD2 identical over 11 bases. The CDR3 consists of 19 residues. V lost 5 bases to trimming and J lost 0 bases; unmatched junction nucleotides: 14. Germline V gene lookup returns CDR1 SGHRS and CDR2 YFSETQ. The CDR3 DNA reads TGCGCCAGCAGTCACCCGGGACTAGCGGCACCTGCTAGCACAGATACGCAGTATTTT. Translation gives CASSHPGLAAPASTDTQYF.

CDR3 nucleotides: TGTGCCTGGGGCGGACTAGCCTCCTACAATGAGCAGTTCTTC. As protein: CAWGGLASYNEQFF. The rearrangement joins TRBV30 to TRBJ2-1, with 8 bases aligning to TRBD2. CDR1 GTSNPN and CDR2 SVGIG come from the germline V gene (reference sequence). The CDR3 is 14 amino acids. V shed 5 bases and J 0 bases; nucleotides not matched to a gene: 3.

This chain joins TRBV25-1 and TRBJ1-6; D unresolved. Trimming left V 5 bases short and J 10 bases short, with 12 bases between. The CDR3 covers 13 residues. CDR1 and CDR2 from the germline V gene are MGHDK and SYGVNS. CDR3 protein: CASSRTGNSPLHF. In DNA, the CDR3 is TGTGCCAGCAGTCGGACGGGGAACTCACCCCTCCACTTT.

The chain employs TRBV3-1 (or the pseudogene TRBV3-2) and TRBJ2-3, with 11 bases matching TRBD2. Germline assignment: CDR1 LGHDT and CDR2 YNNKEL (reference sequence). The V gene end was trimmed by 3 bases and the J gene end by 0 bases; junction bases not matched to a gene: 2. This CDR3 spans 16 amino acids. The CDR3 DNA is TGTGCCAGCAGCCACATAGCGGGGGGGAGCACAGATACGCAGTATTTT. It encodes CASSHIAGGSTDTQYF.

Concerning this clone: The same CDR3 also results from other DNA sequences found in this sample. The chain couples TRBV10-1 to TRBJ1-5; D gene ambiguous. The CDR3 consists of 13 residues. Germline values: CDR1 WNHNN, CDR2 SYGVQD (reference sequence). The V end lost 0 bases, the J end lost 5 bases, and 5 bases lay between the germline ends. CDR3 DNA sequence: TGCGCCAGCAGTGAGTCGAGGGATCAGCCCCAGCATTTT. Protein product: CASSESRDQPQHF.

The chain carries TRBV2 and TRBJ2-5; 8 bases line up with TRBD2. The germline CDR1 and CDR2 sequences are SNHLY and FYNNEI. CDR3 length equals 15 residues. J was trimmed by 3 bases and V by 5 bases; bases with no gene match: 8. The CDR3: CASSLGLVIEETQYF. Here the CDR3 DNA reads TGTGCCAGCAGTTTGGGACTAGTAATTGAAGAGACCCAGTACTTC.

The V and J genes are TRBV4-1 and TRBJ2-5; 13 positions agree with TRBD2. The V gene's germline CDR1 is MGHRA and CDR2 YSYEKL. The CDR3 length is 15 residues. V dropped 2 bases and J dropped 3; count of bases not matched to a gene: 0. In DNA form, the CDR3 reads TGCGCCAGCAGCCAAACTAGCGGGGGGGAAGAGACCCAGTACTTC. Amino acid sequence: CASSQTSGGEETQYF.

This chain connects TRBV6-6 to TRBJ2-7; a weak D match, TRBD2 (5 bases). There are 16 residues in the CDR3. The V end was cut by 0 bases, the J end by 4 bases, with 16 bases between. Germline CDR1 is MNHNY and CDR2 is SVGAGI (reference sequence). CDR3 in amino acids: CASSYSELPDFYEQYF. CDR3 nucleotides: TGTGCCAGCAGTTACTCCGAACTACCGGACTTTTACGAGCAGTACTTC.

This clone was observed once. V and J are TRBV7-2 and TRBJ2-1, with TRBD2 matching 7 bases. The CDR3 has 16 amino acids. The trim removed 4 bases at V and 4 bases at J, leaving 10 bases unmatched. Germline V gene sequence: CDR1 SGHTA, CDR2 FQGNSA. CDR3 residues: CASSSHSGTNYNEQFF. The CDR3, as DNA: TGTGCCAGCAGCTCGCACTCCGGGACTAATTACAATGAGCAGTTCTTC.

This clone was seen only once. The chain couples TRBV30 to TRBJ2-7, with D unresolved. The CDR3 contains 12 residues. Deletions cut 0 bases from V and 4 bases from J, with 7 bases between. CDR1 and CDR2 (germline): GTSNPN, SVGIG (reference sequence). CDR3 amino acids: CAWSVAEYEQYF. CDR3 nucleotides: TGTGCCTGGAGTGTAGCCGAATACGAGCAGTACTTC.

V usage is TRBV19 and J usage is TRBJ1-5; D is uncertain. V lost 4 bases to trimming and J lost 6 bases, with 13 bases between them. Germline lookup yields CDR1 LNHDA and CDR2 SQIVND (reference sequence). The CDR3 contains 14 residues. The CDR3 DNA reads TGTGCCAGTAGTACGAGGGCTCGCCGTCAGCCCCAGCATTTT. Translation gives CASSTRARRQPQHF.

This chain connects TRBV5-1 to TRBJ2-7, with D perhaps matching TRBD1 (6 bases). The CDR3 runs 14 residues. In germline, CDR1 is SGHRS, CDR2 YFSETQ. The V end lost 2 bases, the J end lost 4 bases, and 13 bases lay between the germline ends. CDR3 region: CASSFEGVRYEQYF. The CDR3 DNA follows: TGCGCCAGCAGCTTTGAGGGGGTAAGGTACGAGCAGTACTTC.

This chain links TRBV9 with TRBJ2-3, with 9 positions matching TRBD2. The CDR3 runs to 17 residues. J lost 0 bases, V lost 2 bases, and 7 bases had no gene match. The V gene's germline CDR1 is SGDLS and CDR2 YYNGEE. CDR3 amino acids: CASSVRAGGRSTDTQYF. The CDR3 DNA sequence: TGTGCCAGCAGCGTTAGAGCGGGAGGCCGAAGCACAGATACGCAGTATTTT.

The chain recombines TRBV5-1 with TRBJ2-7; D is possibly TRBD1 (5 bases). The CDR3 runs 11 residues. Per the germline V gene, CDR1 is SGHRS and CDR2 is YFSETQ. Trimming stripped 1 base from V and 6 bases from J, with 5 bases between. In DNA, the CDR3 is TGCGCCAGCAGCTTGACAGGCGAGCAGTACTTC. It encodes CASSLTGEQYF.

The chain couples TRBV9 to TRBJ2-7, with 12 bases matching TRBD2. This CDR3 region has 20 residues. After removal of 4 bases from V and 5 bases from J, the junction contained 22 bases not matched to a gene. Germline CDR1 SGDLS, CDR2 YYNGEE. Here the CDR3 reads CASSPSPTESTSGSFHEQYF. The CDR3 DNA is TGTGCCAGCAGCCCTAGTCCCACGGAATCGACTAGCGGGAGTTTCCACGAGCAGTACTTC.

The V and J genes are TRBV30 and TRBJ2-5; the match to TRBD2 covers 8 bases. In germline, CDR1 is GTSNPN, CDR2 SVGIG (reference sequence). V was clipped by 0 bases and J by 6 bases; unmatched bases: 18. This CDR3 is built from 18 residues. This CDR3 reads CAWSVLGKVGGVMKTQYF. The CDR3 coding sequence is TGTGCCTGGAGTGTCTTGGGCAAGGTCGGGGGGGTGATGAAGACCCAGTACTTC.

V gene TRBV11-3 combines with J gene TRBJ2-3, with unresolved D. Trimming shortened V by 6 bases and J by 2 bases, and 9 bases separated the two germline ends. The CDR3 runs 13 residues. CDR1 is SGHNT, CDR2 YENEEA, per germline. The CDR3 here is CASRSSFTDTQYF. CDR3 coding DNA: TGTGCCAGCAGGTCTTCTTTCACAGATACGCAGTATTTT.

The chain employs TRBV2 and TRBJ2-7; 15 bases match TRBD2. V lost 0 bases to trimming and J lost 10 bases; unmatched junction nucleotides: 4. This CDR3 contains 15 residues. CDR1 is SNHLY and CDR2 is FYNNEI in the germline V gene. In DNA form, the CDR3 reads TGTGCCAGCAGTGAAGCTGGGGGACTAGCGGGAGGACAGTACTTC. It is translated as CASSEAGGLAGGQYF.

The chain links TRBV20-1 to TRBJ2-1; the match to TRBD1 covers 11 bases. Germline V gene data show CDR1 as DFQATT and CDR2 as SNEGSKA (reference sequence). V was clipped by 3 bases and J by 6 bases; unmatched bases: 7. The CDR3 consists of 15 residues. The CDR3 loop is CSASAPDRGLNEQFF. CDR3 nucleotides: TGCAGTGCTAGTGCTCCGGACAGGGGGCTCAATGAGCAGTTCTTC.

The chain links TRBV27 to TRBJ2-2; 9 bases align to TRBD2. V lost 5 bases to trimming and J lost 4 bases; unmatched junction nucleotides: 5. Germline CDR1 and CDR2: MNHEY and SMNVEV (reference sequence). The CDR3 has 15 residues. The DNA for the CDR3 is TGTGCCAGCAGTCCCGGGACTAGCTTCACCGGGGAGCTGTTTTTT. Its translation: CASSPGTSFTGELFF.

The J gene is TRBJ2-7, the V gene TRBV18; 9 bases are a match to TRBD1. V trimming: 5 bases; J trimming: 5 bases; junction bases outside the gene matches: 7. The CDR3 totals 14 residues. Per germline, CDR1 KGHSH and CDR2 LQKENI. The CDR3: CASSKGQGLDEQYF. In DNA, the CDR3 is TGTGCCAGCTCAAAGGGACAGGGTCTAGACGAGCAGTACTTC. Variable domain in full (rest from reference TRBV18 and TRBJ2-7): NAGVMQNPRHLVRRRGQEARLRCSPMKGHSHVYWYRQLPEEGLKFMVYLQKENIIDESGMPKERFSAEFPKEGPSILRIQQVVRGDSAAYFCASSKGQGLDEQYFGPGTRLTVT.

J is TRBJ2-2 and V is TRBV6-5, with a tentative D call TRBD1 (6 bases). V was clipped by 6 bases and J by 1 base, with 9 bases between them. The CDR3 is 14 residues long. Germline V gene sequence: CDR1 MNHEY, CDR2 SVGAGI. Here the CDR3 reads CASRDRMNTGELFF. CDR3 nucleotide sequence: TGTGCCAGCAGGGACAGAATGAACACCGGGGAGCTGTTTTTT.

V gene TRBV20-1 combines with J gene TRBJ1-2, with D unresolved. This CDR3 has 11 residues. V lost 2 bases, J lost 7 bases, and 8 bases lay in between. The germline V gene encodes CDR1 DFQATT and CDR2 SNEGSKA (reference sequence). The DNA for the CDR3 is TGCAGTGCTAGAAAGGACTCTGGCTACACCTTC. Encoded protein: CSARKDSGYTF.

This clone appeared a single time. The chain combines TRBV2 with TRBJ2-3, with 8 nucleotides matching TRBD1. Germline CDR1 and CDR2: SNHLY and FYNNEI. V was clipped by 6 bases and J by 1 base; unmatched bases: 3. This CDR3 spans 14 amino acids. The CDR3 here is CASRPQGGTDTQYF. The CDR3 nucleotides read TGTGCCAGCAGGCCACAGGGGGGCACAGATACGCAGTATTTT.